This section outlines one TCR beta chain sequence together with its context. The antigen is unknown. The method was immunoSEQ multiplex PCR; TCRdb's version includes in-frame clones alone and lacks a portion of them. The data contain roughly 30,000 clones, roughly 87% of them singletons. This specimen belongs to a study of lymphopenia after photon versus proton radiotherapy. Study-wide results and limits: Only patients who died were analyzed for survival; proton advantage is unproven. Oligoclonal CD8+ Temra expansion after nadir drove photon patients' diversity drop. Photon-treated patients lost naive T cells and TCR diversity; proton-treated stayed stable.

This clonotype originated in a woman in her sixties or seventies with cholangiocarcinoma. Some clones in this sample may be carry-over from other donors' samples. Sequencing was performed on peripheral blood, taken from a patient treated with proton-based radiotherapy.

The CDR3 DNA sequence: TGTGCCAGCAGTCCCGGGGGGGCGCGCGGCTACACCTTC. Translating gives CASSPGGARGYTF. This rearrangement joins TRBV27 to TRBJ1-2; weak D call: TRBD1 (6 bases). Trimming removed 5 bases from V and 8 bases from J, with 15 bases in between. The CDR3 contains 13 residues. Germline V gives CDR1 MNHEY, CDR2 SMNVEV (reference sequence).